This TCR beta chain was profiled in a study of cytomegalovirus exposure and HLA in healthy donors. V lost 10 bases to trimming and J lost 1 base, with 13 bases between them. The CDR3 runs 13 residues. Germline V CDR1 and CDR2: MNHNS, SASEGT. In the PCR, 60 Vbeta and 13 Jbeta primers were used. The data were produced by immunoSEQ multiplex PCR, yet TCRdb's version contains in-frame clones alone and is incomplete. In the table there are 170,000 or so clones, approximately 79% of which are singletons. The V gene is TRBV6-1, the J gene TRBJ1-1; D may be TRBD1 (5 bases). This receptor was obtained from a woman aged 40 to 49 in good health and CMV-seronegative. The specimen sequenced was PBMCs. CDR3 amino acids: CATAWGANTEAFF. DNA of the CDR3: TGTGCCACGGCGTGGGGCGCGAACACTGAAGCTTTCTTT.